This passage covers 12 T cell receptor beta chains from one sample sequenced in a study of blood T cell repertoires in COVID-19. Clones were sequenced by immunoSEQ multiplex PCR, and TCRdb holds only the in-frame ones, with some missing. The sample consists of more than 250,000 clones, around nine tenths of them appearing once. Specimen: peripheral blood. The receptors stem from a man in his fifties or sixties with active or convalescent COVID-19.

The V call is TRBV7-3, the J call TRBJ2-1; 13 bases align to TRBD2. Trimming removed 0 bases from V and 2 bases from J; junction bases left unmatched: 7. CDR3 length equals 19 residues. The germline CDR1 and CDR2 sequences are SGHTA and FQGTGA. CDR3 loop: CASSLTGLAGNLAYNEQFF. CDR3 nucleotides: TGTGCCAGCAGCTTAACGGGACTAGCGGGGAATTTGGCCTACAATGAGCAGTTCTTC.

The J gene is TRBJ1-4, the V gene TRBV11-2; possibly TRBD1 for D (5 bases). This CDR3 spans 14 amino acids. V was clipped by 2 bases and J by 7 bases, with 11 bases between them. The germline CDR1 and CDR2 sequences are SGHAT and FQNNGV. The CDR3 DNA follows: TGTGCCAGCAGCTTACGGGGGGGGTTTGAAAAACTGTTTTTT. The encoded protein is CASSLRGGFEKLFF.

V usage is TRBV9 and J usage is TRBJ2-7, with TRBD2 identical over 10 bases. There are 16 residues in the CDR3. The germline V gene encodes CDR1 SGDLS and CDR2 YYNGEE. The J segment lost 4 bases and the V segment lost 1 base, leaving 8 bases of the junction unmatched. The CDR3 DNA is TGTGCCAGCAGCGTACTCAGCGGGGGGGCCTTGTACGAGCAGTACTTC. Protein sequence: CASSVLSGGALYEQYF.

The V and J genes are TRBV7-9 and TRBJ2-3; TRBD1 aligns across 7 bases. CDR1 SEHNR and CDR2 FQNEAQ come from the germline V gene (reference sequence). This CDR3 comprises 14 residues. V lost 1 base to trimming and J lost 5 bases; unmatched junction nucleotides: 3. CDR3 amino acids: CASSLGQGGDTQYF. Written as DNA, the CDR3 is TGTGCCAGCAGCTTAGGACAGGGCGGAGATACGCAGTATTTT.

DNA for the CDR3: TGTGCCAGCTCACCATTATCAGGGGCGCAGAACACTGAAGCTTTCTTT. Translating it yields CASSPLSGAQNTEAFF. The rearrangement links TRBV18 to TRBJ1-1; weak D call: TRBD1 (6 bases). The CDR3 is made up of 16 amino acids. Trimming pared 2 bases from V and 1 base from J, leaving 14 bases between. Germline values: CDR1 KGHSH, CDR2 LQKENI.

This CDR3 reads CASSKGGRRMIGETQYF. The CDR3 nucleotides read TGTGCCAGCAGCAAGGGGGGGCGCCGGATGATAGGTGAGACCCAGTACTTC. The rearrangement links TRBV3-1 (or the pseudogene TRBV3-2) to TRBJ2-5; D perhaps matches TRBD2 (7 bases). The V gene's germline CDR1 is LGHDT and CDR2 YNNKEL (reference sequence). CDR3 length: 17 residues. Between the trimmed V and J ends, which lost 5 bases and 5 bases, there was a span of 24 bases.

The rearrangement joins TRBV29-1 to TRBJ2-2, with unresolved D. V was cut by 4 bases and J by 1 base, with 10 bases left in between. This CDR3 spans 14 amino acids. Germline lookup yields CDR1 SQVTM and CDR2 ANQGSEA. The CDR3 protein is CSVVSVLNTGELFF. For the CDR3, the DNA is TGCAGCGTTGTCAGTGTCTTGAACACCGGGGAGCTGTTTTTT.

This sequence joins TRBV4-2 and TRBJ2-3; perhaps TRBD1 as D (6 bases). The CDR3 loop spans 16 amino acids. V was pared by 6 bases and J by 0 bases, with 16 bases between. Looked up from germline, CDR1 is LGHNA and CDR2 is YNFKEQ. CDR3 DNA sequence: TGTGCCAGCAGACAATCACAGGGTTCTAGCACAGATACGCAGTATTTT. It codes for CASRQSQGSSTDTQYF.

V gene TRBV4-3 combines with J gene TRBJ2-2; 8 positions match TRBD2. This CDR3 region has 17 residues. CDR1 and CDR2 (germline): LGHNA, YSLEER. V gave up 0 bases and J gave up 5 bases; unmatched junction bases: 8. CDR3 bases: TGCGCCAGCAGCCAAGATATCACGGGGGGGATAACCGGGGAGCTGTTTTTT. This translates into CASSQDITGGITGELFF.

The chain joins TRBV7-9 to TRBJ1-5; 12 bases match TRBD1. The length of the CDR3 is 16 residues. V shed 5 bases and J 7 bases; nucleotides not matched to a gene: 9. Germline lookup yields CDR1 SEHNR and CDR2 FQNEAQ (reference sequence). CDR3 sequence: CASSATGQGAGQPQHF. The CDR3, as DNA: TGTGCCAGCAGCGCAACGGGACAGGGGGCGGGGCAGCCCCAGCATTTT.

The chain has TRBV5-1 and TRBJ2-7; 12 bases align to TRBD2. This CDR3 is built from 13 residues. Germline V CDR1 and CDR2: SGHRS, YFSETQ. V was clipped by 3 bases and J by 6 bases; unmatched bases: 1. The CDR3 region is CASSSTSGSEQYF. DNA for the CDR3: TGCGCCAGCAGCTCGACTAGCGGGAGCGAGCAGTACTTC.

This chain connects TRBV10-3 to TRBJ2-7, with 10 bases fitting TRBD1. CDR1 is ENHRY, CDR2 SYGVKD, per germline. The CDR3 sequence is 14 residues long. V lost 10 bases, J lost 0 bases, and 6 bases stayed unmatched. CDR3 bases: TGTGCCACCTGGGACAGGGGAAGCTCCTACGAGCAGTACTTC. This encodes CATWDRGSSYEQYF.